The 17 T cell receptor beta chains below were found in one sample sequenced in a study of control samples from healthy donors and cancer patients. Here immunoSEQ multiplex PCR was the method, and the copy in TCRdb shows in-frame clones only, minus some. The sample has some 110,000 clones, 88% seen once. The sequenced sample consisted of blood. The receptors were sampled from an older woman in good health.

Written as DNA, the CDR3 is TGTGCCAGCAGCTTAGCCCACAAACAGGGGAACTATGGCTACACCTTC. This sequence encodes CASSLAHKQGNYGYTF. The J gene is TRBJ1-2, the V gene TRBV7-8; 7 positions match TRBD1. The CDR3 covers 16 residues. Trimming removed 0 bases from V and 2 bases from J; junction bases left unmatched: 6. Germline V lookup: CDR1 SGHVS, CDR2 FQNEAQ.

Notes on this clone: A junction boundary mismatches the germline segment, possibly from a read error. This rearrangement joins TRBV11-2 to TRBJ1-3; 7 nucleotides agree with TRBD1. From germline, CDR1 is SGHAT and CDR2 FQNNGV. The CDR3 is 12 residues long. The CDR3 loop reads CASSPNDRVQDF. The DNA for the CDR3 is TGTGCCAGCAGCCCCAATGACAGGGTTCAGGATTTT.

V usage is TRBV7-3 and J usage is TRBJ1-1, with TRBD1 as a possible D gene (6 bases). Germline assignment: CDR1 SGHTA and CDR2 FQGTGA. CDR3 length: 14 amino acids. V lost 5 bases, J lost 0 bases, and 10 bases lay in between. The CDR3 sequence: CASSKDSLNTEAFF. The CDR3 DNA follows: TGTGCCAGCAGCAAGGACAGCTTGAACACTGAAGCTTTCTTT.

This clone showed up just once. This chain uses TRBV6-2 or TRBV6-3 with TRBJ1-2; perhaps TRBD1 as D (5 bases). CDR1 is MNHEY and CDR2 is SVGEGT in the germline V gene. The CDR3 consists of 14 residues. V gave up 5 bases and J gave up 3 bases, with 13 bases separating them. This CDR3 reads CASSRRGDYYGYTF. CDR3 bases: TGTGCCAGCAGTCGACGGGGGGATTACTATGGCTACACCTTC.

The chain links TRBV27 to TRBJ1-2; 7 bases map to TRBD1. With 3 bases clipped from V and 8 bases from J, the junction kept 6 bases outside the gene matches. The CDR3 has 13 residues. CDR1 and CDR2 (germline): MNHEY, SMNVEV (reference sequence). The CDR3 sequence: CASSFRQGGGYTF. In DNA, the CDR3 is TGTGCCAGCAGTTTTCGACAGGGAGGGGGCTACACCTTC.

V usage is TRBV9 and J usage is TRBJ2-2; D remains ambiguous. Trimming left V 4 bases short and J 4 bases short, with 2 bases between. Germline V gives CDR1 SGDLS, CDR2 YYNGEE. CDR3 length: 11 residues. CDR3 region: CASSTTGELFF. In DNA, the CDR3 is TGTGCCAGCAGCACCACCGGGGAGCTGTTTTTT. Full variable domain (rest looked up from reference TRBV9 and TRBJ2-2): DSGVTQTPKHLITATGQRVTLRCSPRSGDLSVYWYQQSLDQGLQFLIQYYNGEERAKGNILERFSAQQFPDLHSELNLSSLELGDSALYFCASSTTGELFFGEGSRLTVL.

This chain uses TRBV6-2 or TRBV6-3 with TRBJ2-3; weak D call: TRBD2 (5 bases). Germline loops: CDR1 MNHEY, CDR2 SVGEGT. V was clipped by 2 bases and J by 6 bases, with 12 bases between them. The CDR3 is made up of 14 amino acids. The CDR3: CASSYGGAWDTQYF. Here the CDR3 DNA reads TGTGCCAGCAGTTACGGAGGCGCGTGGGATACGCAGTATTTT.

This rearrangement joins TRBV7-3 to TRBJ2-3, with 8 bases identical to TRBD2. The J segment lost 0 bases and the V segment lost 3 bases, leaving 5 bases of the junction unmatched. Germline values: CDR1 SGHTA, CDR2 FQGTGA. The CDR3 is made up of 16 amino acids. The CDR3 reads CASSLVGGASTDTQYF. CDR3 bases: TGTGCCAGCAGCTTGGTCGGGGGGGCTAGCACAGATACGCAGTATTTT.

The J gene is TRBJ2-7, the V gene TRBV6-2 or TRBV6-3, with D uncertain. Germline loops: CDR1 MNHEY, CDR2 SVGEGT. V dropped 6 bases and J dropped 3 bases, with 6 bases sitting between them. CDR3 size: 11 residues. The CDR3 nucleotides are TGTGCCAGCAGCTCTTTCTACGAGCAGTACTTC. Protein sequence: CASSSFYEQYF.

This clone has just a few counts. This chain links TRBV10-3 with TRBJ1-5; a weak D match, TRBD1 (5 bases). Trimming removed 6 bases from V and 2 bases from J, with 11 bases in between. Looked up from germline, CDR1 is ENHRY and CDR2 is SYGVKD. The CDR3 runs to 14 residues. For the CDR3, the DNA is TGTGCCATCAGCCAGAGGGGAGGCAATCAGCCCCAGCATTTT. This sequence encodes CAISQRGGNQPQHF.

CDR3 DNA: TGTGCCACGGAAAGGCGGGATGGCTACACCTTC. Its translation is CATERRDGYTF. This sequence joins TRBV12-3 or TRBV12-4 and TRBJ1-2; D not certain. V was cut by 10 bases and J by 6 bases, with 12 bases left in between. CDR3 size: 11 residues.

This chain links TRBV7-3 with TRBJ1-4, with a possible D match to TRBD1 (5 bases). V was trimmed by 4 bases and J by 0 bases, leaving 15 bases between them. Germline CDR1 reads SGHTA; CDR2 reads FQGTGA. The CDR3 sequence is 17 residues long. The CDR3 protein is CASSSWGDPTTNEKLFF. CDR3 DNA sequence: TGTGCCAGCAGCTCTTGGGGGGATCCTACAACTAATGAAAAACTGTTTTTT.

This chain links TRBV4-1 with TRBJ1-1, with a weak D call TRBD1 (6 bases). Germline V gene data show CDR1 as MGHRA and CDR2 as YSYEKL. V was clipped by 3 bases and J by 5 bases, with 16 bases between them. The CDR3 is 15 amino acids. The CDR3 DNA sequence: TGCGCCAGCAGCCAGACGACAGGACGGGGTACTGAAGCTTTCTTT. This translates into CASSQTTGRGTEAFF.

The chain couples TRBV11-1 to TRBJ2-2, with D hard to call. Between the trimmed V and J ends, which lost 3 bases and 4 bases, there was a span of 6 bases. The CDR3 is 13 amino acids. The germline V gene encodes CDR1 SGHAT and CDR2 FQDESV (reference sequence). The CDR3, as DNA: TGTGCCAGCAGCTTTGTCTCCACCGGGGAGCTGTTTTTT. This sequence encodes CASSFVSTGELFF.

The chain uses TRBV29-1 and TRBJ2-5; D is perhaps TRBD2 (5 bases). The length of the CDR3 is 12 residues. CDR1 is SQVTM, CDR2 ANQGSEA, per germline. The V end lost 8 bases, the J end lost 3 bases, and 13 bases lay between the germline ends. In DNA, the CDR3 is TGCAGCCCCCTGGGAGTGGAAGAGACCCAGTACTTC. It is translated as CSPLGVEETQYF.

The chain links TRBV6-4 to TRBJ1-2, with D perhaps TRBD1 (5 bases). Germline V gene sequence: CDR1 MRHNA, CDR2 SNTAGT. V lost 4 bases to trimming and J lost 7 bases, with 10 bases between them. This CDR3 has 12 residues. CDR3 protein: CASSGGQGGYTF. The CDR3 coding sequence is TGTGCCAGCAGTGGCGGGCAGGGTGGCTACACCTTC.

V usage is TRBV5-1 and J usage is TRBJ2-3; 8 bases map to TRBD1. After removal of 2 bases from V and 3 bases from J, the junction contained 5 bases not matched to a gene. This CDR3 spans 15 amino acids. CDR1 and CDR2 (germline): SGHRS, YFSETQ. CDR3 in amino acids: CASSLSRQGTDTQYF. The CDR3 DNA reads TGCGCCAGCAGCTTAAGTAGACAGGGGACAGATACGCAGTATTTT.